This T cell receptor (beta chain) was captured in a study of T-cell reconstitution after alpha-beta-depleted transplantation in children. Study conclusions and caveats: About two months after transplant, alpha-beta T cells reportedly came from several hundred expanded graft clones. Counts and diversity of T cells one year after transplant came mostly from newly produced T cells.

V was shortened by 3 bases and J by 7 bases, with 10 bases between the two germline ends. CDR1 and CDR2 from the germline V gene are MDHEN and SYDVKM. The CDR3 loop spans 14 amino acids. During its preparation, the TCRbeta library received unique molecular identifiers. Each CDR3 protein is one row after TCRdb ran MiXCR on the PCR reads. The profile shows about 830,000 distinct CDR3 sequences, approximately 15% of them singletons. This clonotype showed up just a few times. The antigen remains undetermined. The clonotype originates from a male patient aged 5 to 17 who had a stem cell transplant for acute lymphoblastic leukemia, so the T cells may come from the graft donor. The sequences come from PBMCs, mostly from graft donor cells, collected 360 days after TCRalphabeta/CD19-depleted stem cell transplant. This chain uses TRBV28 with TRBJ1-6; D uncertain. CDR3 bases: TGTGCCAGCAGTTTCCCACTAGACAATTCACCCCTCCACTTT. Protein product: CASSFPLDNSPLHF.